Listed here are 20 T cell receptor beta chains from one sample, sequenced in a study of blood T cells in healthy people across ages. Using a J-beta primer mix together with a sample-barcoded 5' primer, a second PCR was run for about 6 to 11 cycles. In TCRdb, the 5' RACE reads were re-called with MiXCR into one record per CDR3 protein. The sample consists of about 1.5 million distinct CDR3 sequences, 40% to 45% of them appearing once. Sequencing was done on a sample of blood. These receptor sequences come from a woman under 30 in good health.

This chain links TRBV6-2 or TRBV6-3 with TRBJ2-1; no reliable D call. Germline V lookup: CDR1 MNHEY, CDR2 SVGEGT. CDR3 size: 14 residues. Trimming pared 2 bases from V and 3 bases from J, leaving 8 bases between. The CDR3 region is CASSYRSNYNEQFF. CDR3 sequence (DNA): TGTGCCAGCAGTTACCGGTCCAACTACAATGAGCAGTTCTTC.

This clonotype was found a few times. The genes are TRBV6-2 or TRBV6-3 and TRBJ2-3; 8 nucleotides agree with TRBD2. The CDR3 runs 17 residues. V shed 2 bases, J shed 6 bases, and the junction held 13 bases outside the gene matches. Per the germline V gene, CDR1 is MNHEY and CDR2 is SVGEGT. The chain's CDR3 is CASSYEAGETARDTQYF. The CDR3 region has the DNA TGTGCCAGCAGTTACGAAGCGGGAGAGACCGCAAGGGATACGCAGTATTTT.

V usage is TRBV12-3 or TRBV12-4 and J usage is TRBJ2-2; TRBD1 matches at 9 bases. With 4 bases clipped from V and 2 bases from J, the junction kept 5 bases outside the gene matches. The CDR3 spans 16 residues. The CDR3 nucleotides are TGTGCCAGCAGTTCGGGGACAGGGCTTAACACCGGGGAGCTGTTTTTT. It yields the protein CASSSGTGLNTGELFF.

The chain recombines TRBV27 with TRBJ2-1; D unclear. The CDR3 contains 14 residues. Germline V gene lookup returns CDR1 MNHEY and CDR2 SMNVEV (reference sequence). V lost 2 bases, J lost 4 bases, and 9 bases lay in between. CDR3 coding DNA: TGTGCCAGCAGTTTAGATCGCCAGTACAATGAGCAGTTCTTC. Protein: CASSLDRQYNEQFF.

This clonotype has ten or more counts. The chain recombines TRBV4-2 with TRBJ2-1; D might be TRBD2 (6 bases). The germline V gene encodes CDR1 LGHNA and CDR2 YNFKEQ. With 1 base removed from V and 8 bases from J, the gap between germline ends came to 12 bases. CDR3 size: 14 residues. CDR3 protein: CASSQGGDFHEQFF. DNA for the CDR3: TGTGCCAGCAGCCAAGGAGGGGACTTTCATGAGCAGTTCTTC.

V usage is TRBV6-2 or TRBV6-3 and J usage is TRBJ2-1; 11 positions agree with TRBD2. The junction had 7 bases not matched to a gene; V was cut back by 2 bases and J by 7 bases. Germline CDR1 is MNHEY and CDR2 is SVGEGT. The CDR3 has 16 amino acids. The DNA for the CDR3 is TGTGCCAGCAGTTACGTAGCGGGAGGGCGGGATAATGAGCAGTTCTTC. It is translated as CASSYVAGGRDNEQFF.

This chain connects TRBV12-3 or TRBV12-4 to TRBJ2-5, with TRBD1 as a possible D gene (6 bases). The J call may be faulty, since TRBJ2-7 better matches the DNA end. This CDR3 has 14 amino acids. The CDR3 protein is CASRDRDKFGEQYF. CDR3 bases: TGTGCCAGCAGAGACCGGGACAAATTTGGCGAGCAGTACTTC.

In DNA form, the CDR3 reads TGCAGCGTTGAAGGAGTCTTGGCAACTGAAGCTTTCTTT. Protein product: CSVEGVLATEAFF. The chain has TRBV29-1 and TRBJ1-1; D gene unclear. V was shortened by 1 base and J by 5 bases, with 11 bases between the two germline ends. CDR1 SQVTM and CDR2 ANQGSEA come from the germline V gene. CDR3 length equals 13 residues.

Only a few counts were recorded for this clonotype. The V gene is TRBV12-3 or TRBV12-4, the J gene TRBJ2-7; 8 bases match TRBD1. The CDR3 is 15 amino acids. With V trimmed by 5 bases and J by 4 bases, 10 bases remained unmatched. The CDR3 spells CASSHLMGQDYEQYF. In nucleotides, the CDR3 is TGTGCCAGCAGTCACCTTATGGGACAGGATTACGAGCAGTACTTC.

This clonotype was counted only a few times. The chain is built from TRBV6-2 or TRBV6-3 and TRBJ1-5; D not resolved. Germline V gives CDR1 MNHEY, CDR2 SVGEGT. The CDR3 runs 13 residues. V was pared by 6 bases and J by 4 bases, with 10 bases between. Here the CDR3 reads CASRPTFNQPQHF. In nucleotides, the CDR3 is TGTGCCAGCAGGCCCACCTTTAATCAGCCCCAGCATTTT.

The chain has TRBV3-1 and TRBJ1-2; D call uncertain. CDR3 length equals 13 residues. Germline lookup yields CDR1 LGHDT and CDR2 YNNKEL (reference sequence). The V end was cut by 5 bases, the J end by 7 bases, with 14 bases between. In DNA, the CDR3 is TGTGCCAGCAGCAGGGCCCAAGCGGTTGGCTACACCTTC. The encoded protein is CASSRAQAVGYTF.

This clonotype was found a few times. The chain recombines TRBV5-1 with TRBJ2-6, with D possibly TRBD1 on 6 matching bases. CDR3 length: 16 amino acids. V dropped 3 bases and J dropped 0 bases, with 10 bases sitting between them. CDR1 SGHRS and CDR2 YFSETQ come from the germline V gene. The CDR3, as DNA: TGCGCCAGCAGCTATGGACAGATCTCTGGGGCCAACGTCCTGACTTTC. It specifies CASSYGQISGANVLTF.

V gene TRBV29-1 combines with J gene TRBJ2-7; maybe TRBD2 (5 bases). Germline values: CDR1 SQVTM, CDR2 ANQGSEA. The CDR3 consists of 13 residues. Trimming took 4 bases from V and 3 from J, leaving 13 bases between them. The CDR3 coding sequence is TGCAGCGTTGGTCCGGGGAAGGACTACGAGCAGTACTTC. It codes for CSVGPGKDYEQYF.

This chain uses TRBV29-1 with TRBJ2-1, with 10 positions matching TRBD2. The CDR3 loop spans 13 amino acids. The germline CDR1 and CDR2 sequences are SQVTM and ANQGSEA. The V and J ends lost 6 bases and 3 bases, in that order; junction bases with no gene match: 2. In DNA form, the CDR3 reads TGCAGCGTCAGCGGGAGGGTCTACAATGAGCAGTTCTTC. Residues: CSVSGRVYNEQFF.

This clonotype came up many times. CDR3 in DNA: TGCGCCAGCCGGGACCCAAATGGAGCAGATACGCAGTATTTT. This gives the protein CASRDPNGADTQYF. The rearrangement uses TRBV10-2 and TRBJ2-3; D tentatively reads TRBD1 or TRBD2 (5 bases each). Trimming shortened V by 8 bases and J by 4 bases, and 16 bases separated the two germline ends. The CDR3 spans 14 residues. CDR1 WSHSY and CDR2 SAAADI come from the germline V gene.

V is TRBV20-1 and J is TRBJ1-3; no firm D call. Germline V gives CDR1 DFQATT, CDR2 SNEGSKA (reference sequence). CDR3 length: 15 amino acids. The V end lost 0 bases, the J end lost 1 base, and 10 bases lay between the germline ends. DNA of the CDR3: TGCAGTGCTAGAGATCTGCGGGGATCTGGAAACACCATATATTTT. Its protein product is CSARDLRGSGNTIYF.

DNA of the CDR3: TGCAGTGCTAGTCTGGGACAGGCGTACAATGAGCAGTTCTTC. It yields the protein CSASLGQAYNEQFF. This chain links TRBV20-1 with TRBJ2-1; 8 bases map to TRBD1. The CDR3 loop spans 14 amino acids. The trim removed 3 bases at V and 4 bases at J, leaving 5 bases unmatched. Germline loops: CDR1 DFQATT, CDR2 SNEGSKA (reference sequence).

This clonotype was seen a few times. This rearrangement joins TRBV4-2 to TRBJ1-2, with D perhaps TRBD1 (6 bases). V was pared by 1 base and J by 6 bases, with 15 bases between. Germline V gene lookup returns CDR1 LGHNA and CDR2 YNFKEQ. The length of the CDR3 is 15 residues. CDR3 loop: CASSQVNRVKDGYTF. The DNA for the CDR3 is TGTGCCAGCAGCCAAGTTAACAGGGTGAAGGATGGCTACACCTTC.

This clonotype was seen only a few times. The chain recombines TRBV29-1 with TRBJ2-5; 11 positions agree with TRBD2. From germline, CDR1 is SQVTM and CDR2 ANQGSEA. J was trimmed by 1 base and V by 4 bases; bases with no gene match: 8. The CDR3 runs to 16 residues. CDR3 DNA: TGCAGCGTTGGAGAGGGACTAGCGGCTTTCCAAGAGACCCAGTACTTC. This translates into CSVGEGLAAFQETQYF.

This clonotype was counted only a few times. V and J are TRBV2 and TRBJ2-7, with 8 bases matching TRBD2. V was clipped by 1 base and J by 0 bases; unmatched bases: 2. Per germline, CDR1 SNHLY and CDR2 FYNNEI. This CDR3 comprises 15 residues. CDR3 DNA sequence: TGTGCCAGCAGTGAAGGGACTAGCTTCTCCTACGAGCAGTACTTC. Protein: CASSEGTSFSYEQYF.